A selection of T cell receptor beta chains follows, all from one sample in a study of T-cell reconstitution after alpha-beta-depleted transplantation in children. TCRdb re-derived calls from the PCR reads in MiXCR, one entry per CDR3 protein. The sample includes about 830,000 distinct CDR3 sequences, around 17% of them seen just once. The sample consisted of PBMCs, mostly from graft donor cells, taken 360 days after TCRalphabeta/CD19-depleted stem cell transplant. Receptor source: a male patient younger than 18 who had a stem cell transplant for acute lymphoblastic leukemia, so the T cells may come from the graft donor. Each CDR3 is given with its conserved first and last residue. D genes are given only for firm matches. Clone size appears in some rows only: once, few, many, or a class for an expanded clone.

>TRBV12-3/TRBV12-4|TRBJ2-7|few|-
CASSLSGIGGGSHEQYF
TGTGCCAGCAGTTTAAGTGGAATCGGCGGAGGAAGCCACGAGCAGTACTTC
>TRBV12-3/TRBV12-4|TRBJ2-7|-|TRBD2
CASSLSGRSHYEQYF
TGTGCCAGCAGTTTAAGCGGGAGGTCCCATTACGAGCAGTACTTC
>TRBV25-1|TRBJ1-3|-|TRBD1
CASRGQGAFSGNTIYF
TGTGCCAGCAGGGGACAGGGGGCCTTCTCTGGAAACACCATATATTTT
>TRBV27|TRBJ2-1|-|TRBD2
CASSPLAGGREQFF
TGTGCCAGCTCGCCACTAGCGGGAGGAAGGGAGCAGTTCTTC
>TRBV29-1|TRBJ2-3|few|TRBD2
CSVDPIAGGRTDTQYF
TGCAGCGTTGACCCTATAGCGGGAGGGCGGACAGATACGCAGTATTTT
>TRBV5-1|TRBJ2-2|few|TRBD2
CASSPTGTSGNTGELFF
TGCGCCAGCAGTCCCACCGGGACTAGCGGGAACACCGGGGAGCTGTTTTTT
>TRBV20-1|TRBJ2-7|-|-
CSVMAGASSEQYF
TGCAGTGTCATGGCAGGGGCCAGCAGCGAGCAGTACTTC
>TRBV6-2/TRBV6-3|TRBJ2-3|-|-
CASSYGNGGTDTQYF
TGTGCCAGCAGTTACGGGAATGGGGGCACAGATACGCAGTATTTT
>TRBV2|TRBJ1-2|few|TRBD1
CASSATGAGGYGYTF
TGTGCCAGCAGTGCCACTGGGGCAGGGGGCTATGGCTACACCTTC
>TRBV9|TRBJ1-1|-|-
CASSSYRKGAFF
TGTGCCAGCAGCTCCTACAGGAAGGGCGCTTTCTTT
>TRBV7-9|TRBJ2-1|-|-
CASSPVVALRNEQFF
TGTGCCAGCAGCCCCGTAGTAGCCCTTCGCAATGAGCAGTTCTTC
>TRBV3-1|TRBJ1-2|many|-
CASSQDWGTAYGYTF
TGTGCCAGCAGCCAAGATTGGGGTACTGCCTATGGCTACACCTTC
>TRBV13|TRBJ2-5|few|-
CASSLPPWETQYF
TGTGCCAGCAGCCTTCCACCTTGGGAGACCCAGTACTTC
>TRBV10-1|TRBJ2-1|-|TRBD2
CASSEAGGPRIEQFF
TGCGCCAGCAGTGAAGCGGGAGGGCCGCGGATTGAGCAGTTCTTC
>TRBV11-2|TRBJ1-3|-|-
CASSSLRGSSGNTIYF
TGTGCCAGCAGCTCCCTCAGGGGATCTTCTGGAAACACCATATATTTT
>TRBV11-2|TRBJ2-1|many|-
CASTNLTSRNEQFF
TGTGCCAGCACCAACTTGACTAGTCGGAATGAGCAGTTCTTC
>TRBV7-7|TRBJ2-1|-|-
CASSSGSNNEQFF
TGTGCCAGCAGCTCGGGGTCCAACAATGAGCAGTTCTTC
>TRBV10-1|TRBJ2-1|many|TRBD2
CASSESALAGVLSRWSSYNEQFF
TGCGCCAGCAGTGAGTCGGCCCTAGCGGGAGTACTATCCCGTTGGAGCTCCTACAATGAGCAGTTCTTC
>TRBV12-3/TRBV12-4|TRBJ2-5|-|TRBD2
CASSLQSAGVREETQYF
TGTGCCAGCAGTTTACAGTCAGCGGGAGTGAGGGAAGAGACCCAGTACTTC
>TRBV7-8|TRBJ1-5|few|-
CASSFGWTTGASNQPQHF
TGTGCCAGCAGCTTTGGATGGACGACGGGGGCAAGCAATCAGCCCCAGCATTTT
>TRBV6-5|TRBJ2-3|few|TRBD1
CASSYNTGTGVPDTQYF
TGTGCCAGCAGTTACAATACCGGGACAGGGGTACCAGATACGCAGTATTTT
>TRBV29-1|TRBJ2-1|few|TRBD2
CSVDGTSPQDYNEQFF
TGCAGCGTTGATGGGACTAGCCCCCAGGACTACAATGAGCAGTTCTTC
>TRBV5-6|TRBJ2-2|-|-
CASSLEWVANTGELFF
TGTGCCAGCAGCTTGGAGTGGGTAGCGAACACCGGGGAGCTGTTTTTT
>TRBV15|TRBJ2-7|-|TRBD2
CATSRDAGGLADEQYF
TGTGCCACCAGCAGAGACGCAGGGGGACTAGCGGACGAGCAGTACTTC
>TRBV20-1|TRBJ2-7|few|-
CSATDATSYEQYF
TGCAGTGCTACGGACGCGACCTCCTACGAGCAGTACTTC
>TRBV25-1|TRBJ2-5|few|-
CASSGWVAQETQYF
TGTGCCAGCAGTGGGTGGGTTGCTCAAGAGACCCAGTACTTC
>TRBV4-1|TRBJ2-1|few|TRBD2
CASSQAGLASEQFF
TGCGCCAGCAGCCAAGCCGGACTAGCGAGTGAGCAGTTCTTC
>TRBV13|TRBJ2-2|few|-
CASSLSPRPNTGELFF
TGTGCCAGCAGCTTAAGCCCGCGTCCGAACACCGGGGAGCTGTTTTTT
>TRBV5-1|TRBJ2-7|many|-
CASSFIPSYEQYF
TGCGCCAGCAGCTTCATTCCAAGTTACGAGCAGTACTTC
>TRBV7-8|TRBJ2-7|-|TRBD2
CASSLTERPWAGEEQYF
TGTGCCAGCAGCTTAACGGAACGGCCTTGGGCGGGAGAGGAGCAGTACTTC
>TRBV27|TRBJ2-1|few|-
CASTLVGGDNEQFF
TGTGCCAGCACCCTGGTGGGCGGGGACAATGAGCAGTTCTTC
>TRBV10-3|TRBJ2-1|many|-
CAIRGPVDEQFF
TGTGCCATCCGAGGCCCGGTCGATGAGCAGTTCTTC
>TRBV20-1|TRBJ2-1|few|-
CSAPRVVYNEQFF
TGCAGTGCTCCCAGGGTAGTCTACAATGAGCAGTTCTTC
>TRBV7-3|TRBJ2-1|-|TRBD2
CASSSRLSGDPSYNEQFF
TGTGCCAGCAGCTCCCGTCTCAGCGGGGATCCCTCCTACAATGAGCAGTTCTTC
>TRBV21-1|TRBJ2-7|few|-
CASSKVMGRVSPYEQYF
TGTGCCAGCAGCAAAGTTATGGGACGTGTTTCTCCCTACGAGCAGTACTTC
>TRBV7-9|TRBJ2-1|few|-
CASSLERTKQFF
TGTGCCAGCAGCTTAGAGCGCACCAAGCAGTTCTTC
>TRBV9|TRBJ2-6|-|-
CASSHDSTNVLTF
TGTGCCAGCAGTCACGACAGCACCAACGTCCTGACTTTC
>TRBV7-2|TRBJ2-7|-|-
CASSLAMTSYEQYF
TGTGCCAGCAGCTTAGCAATGACTAGTTACGAGCAGTACTTC
>TRBV2|TRBJ2-2|few|TRBD2
CASIAGANTGELFF
TGTGCCAGCATAGCGGGAGCGAACACCGGGGAGCTGTTTTTT
>TRBV12-3/TRBV12-4|TRBJ2-1|-|-
CASKLAPYNEQFF
TGTGCCAGCAAACTAGCCCCCTACAATGAGCAGTTCTTC
>TRBV12-3/TRBV12-4|TRBJ2-5|many|TRBD2
CASSLGTKRETQYF
TGTGCCAGCAGTTTGGGGACTAAGAGGGAGACCCAGTACTTC
>TRBV13|TRBJ2-5|many|-
CASSPSLEETQYF
TGTGCCAGCAGCCCCTCACTGGAAGAGACCCAGTACTTC
>TRBV7-9|TRBJ2-7|-|TRBD2
CASSHLAGSSYEQYF
TGTGCCAGCAGTCATCTAGCGGGTAGCTCCTACGAGCAGTACTTC
>TRBV9|TRBJ2-4|-|TRBD2
CASSVAPGGAGVGNIQYF
TGTGCCAGCAGCGTAGCTCCGGGTGGAGCGGGAGTTGGAAACATTCAGTACTTC
>TRBV20-1|TRBJ2-7|-|-
CSARKTSFYEQYF
TGCAGTGCTCGGAAGACTAGTTTCTACGAGCAGTACTTC
>TRBV5-4|TRBJ1-3|many|-
CASSVGRGVNSGNTIYF
TGTGCCAGCAGCGTGGGACGCGGGGTCAACTCTGGAAACACCATATATTTT
>TRBV11-2|TRBJ2-4|-|TRBD2
CASSDPGTSGIAKNIQYF
TGTGCCAGCAGCGACCCCGGGACTAGCGGGATAGCCAAAAACATTCAGTACTTC
>TRBV5-1|TRBJ2-7|few|TRBD1
CASRDLGTGYEQYF
TGCGCCAGCAGGGACCTTGGGACAGGCTACGAGCAGTACTTC
>TRBV12-3/TRBV12-4|TRBJ2-1|few|TRBD2
CASSFPQRDLKNEQFF
TGTGCCAGCAGTTTTCCCCAGCGGGACCTTAAGAATGAGCAGTTCTTC
>TRBV7-9|TRBJ2-1|few|TRBD1
CASSYRGPLNEQFF
TGTGCCAGCAGCTACAGGGGGCCTCTCAATGAGCAGTTCTTC
>TRBV6-5|TRBJ2-3|many|-
CASSYLRSTDTQYF
TGTGCCAGCAGTTATCTCAGAAGCACAGATACGCAGTATTTT
>TRBV6-1|TRBJ1-1|-|TRBD1
CASRIPGTGGTEAFF
TGTGCCAGCAGAATCCCCGGGACAGGGGGAACTGAAGCTTTCTTT
>TRBV20-1|TRBJ1-1|few|-
CSARVFPGMNTEAFF
TGCAGTGCTAGGGTCTTCCCAGGGATGAACACTGAAGCTTTCTTT
>TRBV10-3|TRBJ2-3|few|TRBD1
CAIGRDSPTDTQYF
TGTGCCATCGGTCGGGACAGCCCCACAGATACGCAGTATTTT
>TRBV3-1|TRBJ2-5|few|-
CASSERGFGETQYF
TGTGCCAGCAGCGAACGGGGGTTTGGGGAGACCCAGTACTTC
>TRBV10-3|TRBJ2-7|few|-
CAISEGLRYEQYF
TGTGCCATCAGTGAAGGGCTTCGTTACGAGCAGTACTTC
>TRBV18|TRBJ1-5|-|-
CASSPPKAPPNQPQHF
TGTGCCAGCTCACCACCGAAGGCTCCCCCTAATCAGCCCCAGCATTTT